The T cell receptor beta chain described here comes from a study of T cells after posttransplantation cyclophosphamide. Study results and caveats: Later post-transplant blood repertoires were often dominated by donor CD8+ memory clones. Recipient CMV seropositivity and CMV reactivation strongly tracked TRB clonality. Skin or GI-infiltrating T cells shared few TRB sequences with blood.

Cyclophosphamide on days +3 and +4 followed busulfan-fludarabine conditioning and a marrow graft. Measured with immunoSEQ multiplex PCR; TCRdb has only the in-frame clones, and not every one. The repertoire shows 7,500 to 9,500 clones, none seen only once; the top ten take approximately 6.5%. Germline assignment: CDR1 MNHEY and CDR2 SMNVEV (reference sequence). V lost 6 bases, J lost 8 bases, and 7 bases stayed unmatched. This CDR3 spans 15 amino acids. This clone was recorded many times. What it binds is not known. Specimen: PBMCs, collected after an allogeneic stem cell transplant with post-transplant cyclophosphamide. This receptor was obtained from a male patient aged 25 to 39 who received an allogeneic stem cell transplant from an unrelated donor, was CMV-positive, and had acute and chronic GVHD. Some T cells here may be from the graft donor. The genes are TRBV27 and TRBJ2-1, with 13 bases that match TRBD2. CDR3 sequence reads: CASSVRTSGSHEQFF. CDR3 sequence (DNA): TGTGCCAGCAGCGTCCGGACTAGCGGGAGTCATGAGCAGTTCTTC.